These T cell receptor beta chains were read from a single sample in a study of blood T cell repertoires in COVID-19. Only in-frame clones appear in the TCRdb table, and some are missing; sequencing was by immunoSEQ multiplex PCR. The sample contains roughly 60,000 clones, roughly 83% of which appear only once. The material sequenced was peripheral blood. The receptor source for this set is a man aged 25-45 years with COVID-19, enrolled during active disease. CDR3s include the opening cysteine and the closing phenylalanine or tryptophan. The order of the fields is clone size, J gene, V gene, D gene, CDR3 DNA, CDR3 protein. D genes are given only for firm matches. Not every row has a clone size; where given, it reads once, few, many or a size class.

-,TRBJ1-2,TRBV6-6,-,TGTGCCAGCAGTTACTCTGCTTCGGGCTATGGCTACACCTTC,CASSYSASGYGYTF
-,TRBJ2-2,TRBV11-2,-,TGTGCCAGCAGCTTAGGTCTAGCTGAGGGCGGGGAGCTGTTTTTT,CASSLGLAEGGELFF
once,TRBJ1-2,TRBV6-5,-,TGTGCCAGCAGTTTGACATCTCGGAACTATGGCTACACCTTC,CASSLTSRNYGYTF
once,TRBJ2-2,TRBV9,TRBD2,TGTGCCAGCAGCGTAGGGGGCGGGAGTCGCGCCGGGGAGCTGTTTTTT,CASSVGGGSRAGELFF
-,TRBJ2-1,TRBV30,-,TGTGCCTACGAGGGTGGCCGGAATGAGCAGTTCTTC,CAYEGGRNEQFF
-,TRBJ1-5,TRBV5-5,-,TGTGCCAGCAGCTTGCAGAAAAGTGGGGCAGGGCAGCCCCAGCATTTT,CASSLQKSGAGQPQHF
once,TRBJ1-5,TRBV6-6,TRBD1,TGTGCCAGCAGTTACAGACAGGGAAGCAATCAGCCCCAGCATTTT,CASSYRQGSNQPQHF
-,TRBJ2-7,TRBV7-8,-,TGTGCCAGCAGCTTAGTCAGGGTTACCTCCTACGAGCAGTACTTC,CASSLVRVTSYEQYF
-,TRBJ1-2,TRBV6-5,-,TGTGCCACCACGCGGGGGGCCCTCTATGGCTACACCTTC,CATTRGALYGYTF
few,TRBJ2-3,TRBV5-1,TRBD2,TGCGCCAGCAGCTTGGGACTAGCGGGAGTCAGTGATACGCAGTATTTT,CASSLGLAGVSDTQYF
-,TRBJ2-7,TRBV27,TRBD2,TGTGCCAGCAGACCCTCTAGCGGCCACGAGCAGTACTTC,CASRPSSGHEQYF
-,TRBJ2-1,TRBV24-1,TRBD2,TGTGCCACCGCATCTAGCGGCAGCTCCTACAATGAGCAGTTCTTC,CATASSGSSYNEQFF
-,TRBJ1-1,TRBV9,-,TGTGCCAGCAGCGTAGCTCGGTACACTGAAGCTTTCTTT,CASSVARYTEAFF
-,TRBJ2-3,TRBV11-2,-,TGTGCCAGCAGCTTACCCGCTATATATACGCAGTATTTT,CASSLPAIYTQYF
-,TRBJ1-1,TRBV7-8,-,TGTGCCAGCATCCAAGGGGGGGCGTTCACTGAAGCTTTCTTT,CASIQGGAFTEAFF
once,TRBJ1-6,TRBV7-9,-,TGTGCCAGCAGCACCCAGGGGAGCAATAATTCACCCCTCCACTTT,CASSTQGSNNSPLHF
-,TRBJ2-3,TRBV7-9,TRBD1,TGTGCCAGCAGCACTGGGACAGCAAGCACAGATACGCAGTATTTT,CASSTGTASTDTQYF
once,TRBJ1-6,TRBV28,TRBD1,TGTGCCAGCAGTGATGTGAATTTCGGACAGGGGGATTCACCCCTCCACTTT,CASSDVNFGQGDSPLHF
-,TRBJ2-2,TRBV7-2,-,TGTGCCAGCAGCTGGGGAGGGCAGGGGGCAGGCGGGGAGCTGTTTTTT,CASSWGGQGAGGELFF
-,TRBJ2-7,TRBV5-1,TRBD1,TGCGCCAGCAGCCCCCGGACAGGGGACTACGAGCAGTACTTC,CASSPRTGDYEQYF
once,TRBJ2-2,TRBV27,TRBD1,TGTGCCAGCAGTTTCATCCGGACAGGTCACGGGGAGCTGTTTTTT,CASSFIRTGHGELFF
once,TRBJ1-3,TRBV5-5,-,TGTGCCAGCAGCTGGAGCGAGGGGGTAAACACCATATATTTT,CASSWSEGVNTIYF
-,TRBJ2-1,TRBV27,TRBD2,TGTGCCAGCAGCAAAGACCTAACTAGCGGGGGATACAATGAGCAGTTCTTC,CASSKDLTSGGYNEQFF
-,TRBJ2-2,TRBV27,-,TGTGCCAGCACCCGATTAGCGGACACCGGGGAGCTGTTTTTT,CASTRLADTGELFF
-,TRBJ2-1,TRBV4-3,TRBD2,TGCGCCAGCAGCCCATATAGAGCGGGGTCGTCCGATGAGCAGTTCTTC,CASSPYRAGSSDEQFF
-,TRBJ2-5,TRBV24-1,-,TGTGCCACCAGTGATCCAACCCCCGACAAGCAAGAGACCCAGTACTTC,CATSDPTPDKQETQYF
-,TRBJ2-7,TRBV27,-,TGTGCCAGCAGAGCGGGCTCCTACGAGCAGTACTTC,CASRAGSYEQYF
-,TRBJ2-7,TRBV6-5,TRBD2,TGTGCCAGCAGTTACATCACTAGCGGCCCCTACGAGCAGTACTTC,CASSYITSGPYEQYF
-,TRBJ2-4,TRBV19,-,TGTGCCAGTAGTATAAGGTTGGGGGGTTTGTCCAAAAACATTCAGTACTTC,CASSIRLGGLSKNIQYF
-,TRBJ1-2,TRBV30,TRBD1,TGTGCCTGGGACAGGGAGATTGCTACTAACTATGGCTACACCTTC,CAWDREIATNYGYTF
-,TRBJ1-2,TRBV7-8,TRBD1,TGTGCCAGCAGCTTCGACAGGGGGGGAGGCTACACCTTC,CASSFDRGGGYTF
-,TRBJ1-1,TRBV30,TRBD1,TGTGCCTGGAGTGTTTACGGGACAGCCTTCGGAGCTTTCTTT,CAWSVYGTAFGAFF
-,TRBJ2-5,TRBV18,TRBD1,TGTGCCAGCTCTGAACAGGGGCTGGTCGAGACCCAGTACTTC,CASSEQGLVETQYF
-,TRBJ1-1,TRBV29-1,-,TGCAGCGCTCTGACAGTGCTGAACACTGAAGCTTTCTTT,CSALTVLNTEAFF
-,TRBJ1-2,TRBV6-5,-,TGTGCCAGCAGTTACTACCCAGGTGACTATGGCTACACCTTC,CASSYYPGDYGYTF
few,TRBJ1-1,TRBV10-2,TRBD1,TGCGCCAGCAGGAGACAGGGTGGGCACACTGAAGCTTTCTTT,CASRRQGGHTEAFF
-,TRBJ1-3,TRBV6-6,-,TGTGCCAGCAGTTGGGGCTCAGGGACTGGAAACACCATATATTTT,CASSWGSGTGNTIYF
-,TRBJ1-1,TRBV5-6,-,TGTGCCAGCAGCTTGCTCGGGGTGGCTTTCTTT,CASSLLGVAFF
-,TRBJ2-2,TRBV23-1,TRBD2,TGCGCCAGCAGTCAATCGGATCGGACTAGCGGGAGGGTAAAAGTCCGGGGGGAGCTGTTTTTT,CASSQSDRTSGRVKVRGELFF
-,TRBJ2-3,TRBV4-3,-,TGCGCCAGCAGCCAAGGCCGGACATTCACAGATACGCAGTATTTT,CASSQGRTFTDTQYF
-,TRBJ1-2,TRBV5-5,TRBD1,TGTGCCAGCAGCCTAGGACAGGGGGGCTATGGCTACACCTTC,CASSLGQGGYGYTF
-,TRBJ2-5,TRBV9,-,TGTGCCAGCAGCCGAGGGGGAGAGACCCAGTACTTC,CASSRGGETQYF
-,TRBJ2-2,TRBV11-3,-,TGTGCCAGCAGCTTAGAGGGGCAGGTGTCCGGGGAGCTGTTTTTT,CASSLEGQVSGELFF
-,TRBJ1-6,TRBV7-2,-,TGTGCCAGCAGCTTTAGGGGGTCAAATTCACCCCTCCACTTT,CASSFRGSNSPLHF
once,TRBJ1-2,TRBV28,-,TGTGCCAGTAGTAGGGACCAGGGGTCCCGCTACACCTTC,CASSRDQGSRYTF
once,TRBJ1-1,TRBV7-9,TRBD1,TGTGCCAGCAGCGTGACAGGGGCGGGGATGAACACTGAAGCTTTCTTT,CASSVTGAGMNTEAFF